Listed here are 8 T cell receptor beta chains from one sample, sequenced in a study of CD8+ T cells in alopecia areata. Isolated RNA was reverse transcribed into cDNA used as the sequencing template. Assay: immunoSEQ multiplex PCR; the TCRdb copy retains only in-frame clones and omits some. The table includes about 110,000 clones, roughly 55% detected once. Treatment here: oral pan-JAK inhibitor, 5-10 mg twice daily. This sample comprised CD8+ T cells sorted from blood, obtained at week 24, from a patient treated with tofacitinib. The receptors were sampled from a human donor with alopecia areata.

The chain is built from TRBV7-9 and TRBJ1-1; D gene ambiguous. The CDR3 totals 13 residues. Germline V lookup: CDR1 SEHNR, CDR2 FQNEAQ (reference sequence). Trimming stripped 3 bases from V and 3 bases from J, with 8 bases between. The CDR3 region is CASSLWTHTEAFF. The CDR3 DNA reads TGTGCCAGCAGCTTGTGGACCCACACTGAAGCTTTCTTT.

The CDR3 here is CASSEPRQIMNTEAFF. The CDR3 coding sequence is TGTGCCAGCAGTGAACCGCGACAGATTATGAACACTGAAGCTTTCTTT. The J gene is TRBJ1-1, the V gene TRBV2; TRBD1 is a possible D gene (5 bases). The CDR3 is 16 residues long. V was trimmed by 2 bases and J by 0 bases, leaving 13 bases between them. From germline, CDR1 is SNHLY and CDR2 FYNNEI.

This clone was seen once. The chain is built from TRBV4-2 and TRBJ1-1; D might be TRBD1 (5 bases). Germline V CDR1 and CDR2: LGHNA, YNFKEQ. The CDR3 is 14 amino acids. V lost 0 bases to trimming and J lost 8 bases, with 13 bases between them. DNA for the CDR3: TGTGCCAGCAGCCAAGAGGGTGGGGGAACCGAAGCTTTCTTT. This codes for CASSQEGGGTEAFF.

This clone was seen more than once but under ten times. The rearrangement links TRBV27 to TRBJ1-4; 7 positions match TRBD1. This CDR3 has 13 amino acids. V lost 11 bases to trimming and J lost 4 bases; unmatched junction nucleotides: 7. Germline CDR1 is MNHEY and CDR2 is SMNVEV (reference sequence). In DNA, the CDR3 is TGTGCCGCTGGGGGACAGCTTAATGAAAAACTGTTTTTT. Residues: CAAGGQLNEKLFF.

The chain has TRBV6-6 and TRBJ1-5; 8 positions agree with TRBD1. Germline V gene sequence: CDR1 MNHNY, CDR2 SVGAGI (reference sequence). J lost 5 bases, V lost 6 bases, and 9 bases had no gene match. CDR3 length: 15 residues. The CDR3 is CASSRGQGGHQPQHF. DNA of the CDR3: TGTGCCAGCAGCCGAGGACAGGGCGGACATCAGCCCCAGCATTTT.

V and J are TRBV7-2 and TRBJ1-2; 7 positions match TRBD1. This CDR3 has 14 residues. Trimming cost V 3 bases and J 3 bases; bases outside gene matches: 4. Germline V gives CDR1 SGHTA, CDR2 FQGNSA. CDR3 nucleotides: TGTGCCAGCAGCTTCTGGGGGACAGACTATGGCTACACCTTC. Residues: CASSFWGTDYGYTF.

This clone was seen just once. This rearrangement joins TRBV11-2 to TRBJ2-1; D is uncertain. This CDR3 is built from 14 residues. Germline V CDR1 and CDR2: SGHAT, FQNNGV. Deletions cut 0 bases from V and 3 bases from J, with 6 bases between. CDR3 in DNA: TGTGCCAGCAGCTTAGAGGGCAGCTACAATGAGCAGTTCTTC. Protein product: CASSLEGSYNEQFF.

This clone was counted only a few times. This chain uses TRBV7-3 with TRBJ2-1; a weak D match, TRBD2 (5 bases). The CDR3 extends over 15 amino acids. The germline V and J ends were trimmed by 0 bases and 5 bases, with 11 bases remaining between them. CDR1 is SGHTA, CDR2 FQGTGA, per germline. CDR3 DNA sequence: TGTGCCAGCAGCTTAACCCCTGGGCGGGACAATGAGCAGTTCTTC. This encodes CASSLTPGRDNEQFF.